Given below is one T cell receptor beta chain in context. The germline V gene encodes CDR1 SNHLY and CDR2 FYNNEI. CDR3 length: 13 amino acids. V lost 4 bases to trimming and J lost 2 bases, with 9 bases between them. This specimen belongs to a study of blood T cell repertoires in COVID-19. Study in general: Samples of COVID-19 (acute and convalescent) were obtained from the United States, Italy and Spain. T cells, B-cell-depleted T cells, or PBMCs provided the cDNA or gDNA that served as material.

Study processing details: By means of reference gene primer amplification, nucleated cell counts were estimated. Assay: immunoSEQ multiplex PCR; the TCRdb copy retains only in-frame clones and omits some. V, J and clone size are those of that table, while D and trimming were read from the DNA. The sample contains 270,000 or so clones, 83% of which appear only once. The sequenced sample consisted of peripheral blood. The chain uses TRBV2 and TRBJ2-7, with D perhaps TRBD1 (6 bases). The sequence was collected from a woman aged 50 to 65 who had recovered from COVID-19. The CDR3 DNA reads as TGTGCCAGCAGTGGGCAGGGGCCCTACGAGCAGTACTTC. Translating gives CASSGQGPYEQYF.